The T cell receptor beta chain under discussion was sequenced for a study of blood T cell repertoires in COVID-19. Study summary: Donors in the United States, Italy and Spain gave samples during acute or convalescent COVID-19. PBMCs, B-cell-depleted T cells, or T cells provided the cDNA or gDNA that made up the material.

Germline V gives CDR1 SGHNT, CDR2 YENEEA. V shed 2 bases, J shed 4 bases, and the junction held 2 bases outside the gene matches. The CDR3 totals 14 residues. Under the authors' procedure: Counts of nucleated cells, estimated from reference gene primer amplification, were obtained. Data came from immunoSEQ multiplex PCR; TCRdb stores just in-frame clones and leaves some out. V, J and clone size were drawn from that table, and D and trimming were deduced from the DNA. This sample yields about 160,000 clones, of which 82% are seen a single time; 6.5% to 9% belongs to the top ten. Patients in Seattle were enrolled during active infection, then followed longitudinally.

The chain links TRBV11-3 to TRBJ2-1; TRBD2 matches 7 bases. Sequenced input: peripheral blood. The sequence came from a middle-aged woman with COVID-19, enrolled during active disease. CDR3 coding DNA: TGTGCCAGCAGCTTACGCGGGGGTTACAATGAGCAGTTCTTC. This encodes CASSLRGGYNEQFF.